The 20 T cell receptor beta chains in this list originate from one sample, sequenced in a study of CD8 T cells in ankylosing spondylitis. A single record per CDR3 protein comes from TCRdb applying MiXCR to the 5' RACE reads. The sample lists 300,000 to 350,000 distinct CDR3 sequences, 11% occurring once. Sequenced: blood, either unsorted or a sorted T cell fraction (not recorded which). The receptors were gathered from a female donor with ankylosing spondylitis or in good health (not recorded which).

This clonotype was counted at least ten times. This CDR3 reads CASSLSGARVSETQYF. The CDR3, as DNA: TGTGCCAGCAGCTTGTCGGGGGCGCGGGTTTCAGAGACCCAGTACTTC. The genes are TRBV5-6 and TRBJ2-5; D is possibly TRBD1 or TRBD2 (6 bases each). The germline gives CDR1 SGHDT, CDR2 YYEEEE. With 1 base removed from V and 4 bases from J, the gap between germline ends came to 17 bases. The CDR3 runs 16 residues.

A word on this clonotype: One end of the junction varies from germline; a read error may be responsible. The J gene is TRBJ2-7, the V gene TRBV28; D uncertain. The CDR3 is 12 residues long. CDR1 and CDR2 (germline): MDHEN, SYDVKM. CDR3 DNA: TGTGCCACCAGTTTTCTCACTGGCGAGCAGTACTTC. Translation: CATSFLTGEQYF.

This rearrangement joins TRBV19 to TRBJ1-6; 7 bases are a match to TRBD1. The CDR3 extends over 16 amino acids. Trimming removed 5 bases from V and 7 bases from J; junction bases left unmatched: 11. Germline V gene sequence: CDR1 LNHDA, CDR2 SQIVND (reference sequence). CDR3 in DNA: TGTGCCAGTAGTGACTTGACAGGGTTGAACAATTCACCCCTCCACTTT. Its translation: CASSDLTGLNNSPLHF.

The table lists this clonotype with many counts. V is TRBV27 and J is TRBJ1-6, with a weak D call TRBD1 (6 bases). This CDR3 comprises 14 residues. Germline V lookup: CDR1 MNHEY, CDR2 SMNVEV (reference sequence). The V end was cut by 3 bases, the J end by 7 bases, with 10 bases between. The DNA of the CDR3 is TGTGCCAGCAGTTTCAGGGGCTTAAATTCACCCCTCCACTTT. This encodes CASSFRGLNSPLHF.

The J gene is TRBJ2-2, the V gene TRBV7-8, with 8 bases fitting TRBD1. The V gene end was trimmed by 5 bases and the J gene end by 6 bases; junction bases not matched to a gene: 2. There are 13 residues in the CDR3. The germline V gene encodes CDR1 SGHVS and CDR2 FQNEAQ. The CDR3 region is CASSEQGAGELFF. The CDR3 DNA reads TGTGCCAGCAGCGAACAGGGGGCCGGGGAGCTGTTTTTT.

The genes are TRBV2 and TRBJ2-5; D uncertain. The V end lost 11 bases, the J end lost 3 bases, and 10 bases lay between the germline ends. Germline V gene data show CDR1 as SNHLY and CDR2 as FYNNEI. CDR3 length: 11 amino acids. CDR3 sequence: CAGSVEETQYF. CDR3 DNA: TGTGCCGGTTCAGTGGAAGAGACCCAGTACTTC.

This clonotype was counted many times. The J gene is TRBJ1-2, the V gene TRBV20-1, with TRBD1 as a possible D gene (6 bases). V lost 5 bases, J lost 3 bases, and 16 bases lay in between. The CDR3 is 14 residues long. Germline CDR1 reads DFQATT; CDR2 reads SNEGSKA (reference sequence). The CDR3 sequence is CSAWGGRIYYGYTF. The CDR3 DNA is TGCAGTGCTTGGGGGGGGCGGATTTACTATGGCTACACCTTC.

This clonotype was observed a handful of times. The chain employs TRBV3-1 and TRBJ1-5; D is undetermined. In germline, CDR1 is LGHDT, CDR2 YNNKEL (reference sequence). CDR3 length equals 14 residues. Trimming took 1 base from V and 6 from J, leaving 10 bases between them. The chain's CDR3 is CASSQGVGGQPQHF. CDR3 coding DNA: TGTGCCAGCAGCCAAGGGGTTGGCGGTCAGCCCCAGCATTTT.

In its sample, this clonotype was seen many times. The V gene is TRBV5-1, the J gene TRBJ1-1; D call uncertain. CDR1 SGHRS and CDR2 YFSETQ come from the germline V gene. V lost 4 bases and J lost 1, with 14 bases in between. CDR3 length equals 15 residues. As DNA, the CDR3 is TGCGCCAGCAGCCTACTCGGCCAGGCGAACACTGAAGCTTTCTTT. Translation gives CASSLLGQANTEAFF.

This clonotype showed up many times. The gene calls are TRBV29-1 and TRBJ2-7, with unresolved D. The CDR3 consists of 12 residues. Trimming took 3 bases from V and 2 from J, leaving 8 bases between them. In germline, CDR1 is SQVTM, CDR2 ANQGSEA. The CDR3 nucleotides read TGCAGCGTTGAGGTAGATACCTACGAGCAGTACTTC. This gives the protein CSVEVDTYEQYF.

This clonotype appeared a few times. The V gene is TRBV5-5, the J gene TRBJ2-3; D remains ambiguous. This CDR3 spans 12 amino acids. The V end was cut by 4 bases, the J end by 9 bases, with 12 bases between. The germline V gene has CDR1 SGHKS and CDR2 YYEKEE (reference sequence). CDR3 nucleotide sequence: TGTGCCAGCAGCGCAACCCTGGGGACGCAGTATTTT. It codes for CASSATLGTQYF.

This clonotype was observed a few times. For the CDR3, the DNA is TGTGCCAGCTCACCGCTGGGACAGGGCAGTGGCTATGGCTACACCTTC. Protein product: CASSPLGQGSGYGYTF. The V gene is TRBV18, the J gene TRBJ1-2, with TRBD1 identical over 9 bases. The CDR3 consists of 16 residues. The trim removed 3 bases at V and 4 bases at J, leaving 9 bases unmatched. Germline CDR1 is KGHSH and CDR2 is LQKENI.

This clonotype was seen ten or more times. The chain combines TRBV20-1 with TRBJ1-1, with D unclear. The germline V gene has CDR1 DFQATT and CDR2 SNEGSKA (reference sequence). CDR3 size: 15 residues. The germline V and J ends were trimmed by 0 bases and 3 bases, with 14 bases remaining between them. The CDR3 is CSARDAGQVDTEAFF. CDR3 nucleotides: TGCAGTGCTAGAGATGCGGGCCAGGTGGACACTGAAGCTTTCTTT.

This clonotype came up many times. The genes are TRBV5-5 and TRBJ1-5; 9 positions agree with TRBD1. V shed 3 bases and J 7 bases; nucleotides not matched to a gene: 8. Germline V gene lookup returns CDR1 SGHKS and CDR2 YYEKEE (reference sequence). This CDR3 contains 15 residues. CDR3 coding DNA: TGTGCCAGCAGCTCTATGGGACAGGGCGGCCAGCCCCAGCATTTT. Translation gives CASSSMGQGGQPQHF.

This clonotype was detected ten times or more. The V and J genes are TRBV3-1 and TRBJ2-4; D remains unclear. V lost 5 bases, J lost 0 bases, and 8 bases lay in between. The CDR3 has 14 residues. CDR1 and CDR2 (germline): LGHDT, YNNKEL (reference sequence). CDR3 coding DNA: TGTGCCAGCAGCTCTTTCGTAGCCAAAAACATTCAGTACTTC. Encoded protein: CASSSFVAKNIQYF.

This clonotype has just a few counts. The chain employs TRBV5-1 and TRBJ1-2; tentative D call: TRBD1 (6 bases). CDR1 SGHRS and CDR2 YFSETQ come from the germline V gene. This CDR3 has 14 residues. Trimming pared 1 base from V and 6 bases from J, leaving 13 bases between. The DNA for the CDR3 is TGCGCCAGCAGCTTGATGCCAGGGGATGATGGCTACACCTTC. Its translation is CASSLMPGDDGYTF.

The V call is TRBV29-1, the J call TRBJ1-5; 9 positions match TRBD1. Per the germline V gene, CDR1 is SQVTM and CDR2 is ANQGSEA. Losses at the gene ends were 7 bases for V and 3 bases for J; bases not matched to a gene: 4. The CDR3 runs 13 residues. CDR3 amino acids: CSGGQGINQPQHF. The CDR3 nucleotides are TGCAGCGGCGGACAGGGGATCAATCAGCCCCAGCATTTT.

This chain uses TRBV5-6 with TRBJ1-3, with D possibly matching TRBD1 (5 bases). The germline V and J ends were trimmed by 2 bases and 0 bases, with 18 bases remaining between them. CDR3 length: 18 residues. CDR1 and CDR2 (germline): SGHDT, YYEEEE. CDR3 sequence (DNA): TGTGCCAGCAGCTTTAGGATGGCAGGGTTCTTCTCTGGAAACACCATATATTTT. This translates into CASSFRMAGFFSGNTIYF.

This clonotype was detected only a few times. An end of the junction differs from the germline gene, which may be a read error. This chain links TRBV12-3 or TRBV12-4 with TRBJ2-7; no reliable D call. This CDR3 is 16 amino acids long. In DNA, the CDR3 is TGTGCCAGCAGTTTTTTAATGGCCACCATCTCCTGCGAGCAGTACTTC. Protein sequence: CASSFLMATISCEQYF.

This clonotype was counted ten times or more. The V and J genes are TRBV3-1 and TRBJ2-7, with D hard to call. The CDR3 totals 15 residues. The germline V gene has CDR1 LGHDT and CDR2 YNNKEL (reference sequence). The germline V and J ends were trimmed by 1 base and 0 bases, with 10 bases remaining between them. Here the CDR3 DNA reads TGTGCCAGCAGCCAAGTGCTCAGGCACTCCTACGAGCAGTACTTC. Residues: CASSQVLRHSYEQYF.